This note documents a single T cell receptor (beta chain) sequence. The germline V gene has CDR1 SGHTA and CDR2 FQGNSA. This CDR3 is 14 amino acids long. Losses at the gene ends were 1 base for V and 5 bases for J; bases not matched to a gene: 4. This record belongs to a study of radiation and T cells in renal cell carcinoma. Time point here: blood 4 weeks post-SBRT, at nephrectomy. Regarding treatment: 15 Gy SBRT to primary tumor, nephrectomy 4 weeks later. The table came from immunoSEQ multiplex PCR; TCRdb's copy has only in-frame clones and leaves some out. Seen here are fewer than 45,000 clones, roughly 82% observed once, and the top ten hold 27%.

The genes are TRBV7-2 and TRBJ1-2; 7 nucleotides align to TRBD1. The sample consisted of blood, taken from a patient whose treatment included radiotherapy and nephrectomy. This clonotype was sampled from a woman in her seventies with renal cell carcinoma. The CDR3 protein is CASSLGAGGYGYTF. CDR3 coding DNA: TGTGCCAGCAGCTTAGGGGCAGGGGGGTATGGCTACACCTTC.